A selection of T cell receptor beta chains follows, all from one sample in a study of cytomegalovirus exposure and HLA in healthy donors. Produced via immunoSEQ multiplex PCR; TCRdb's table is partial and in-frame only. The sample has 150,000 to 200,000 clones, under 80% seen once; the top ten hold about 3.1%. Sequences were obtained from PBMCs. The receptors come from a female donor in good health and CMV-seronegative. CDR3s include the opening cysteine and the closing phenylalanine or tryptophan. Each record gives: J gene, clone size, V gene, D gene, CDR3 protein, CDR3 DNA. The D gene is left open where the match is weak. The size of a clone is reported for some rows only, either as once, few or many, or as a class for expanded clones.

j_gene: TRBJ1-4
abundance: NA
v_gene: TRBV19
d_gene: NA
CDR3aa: CASSIRRGGNEKLFF
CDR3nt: TGTGCCAGTAGTATCCGGAGGGGAGGTAATGAAAAACTGTTTTTT

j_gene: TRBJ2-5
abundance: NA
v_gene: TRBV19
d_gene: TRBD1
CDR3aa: CASSIAGTAETQYF
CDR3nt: TGTGCCAGTAGTATCGCCGGGACAGCGGAGACCCAGTACTTC

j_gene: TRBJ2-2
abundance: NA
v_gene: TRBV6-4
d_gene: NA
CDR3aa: CASSREHTGELFF
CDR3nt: TGTGCCAGCAGCCGGGAGCACACCGGGGAGCTGTTTTTT

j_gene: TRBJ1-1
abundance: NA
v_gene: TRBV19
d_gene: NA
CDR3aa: CASSPLAGRSAEAFF
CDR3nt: TGTGCCAGTAGCCCACTGGCGGGTCGCAGCGCTGAAGCTTTCTTT

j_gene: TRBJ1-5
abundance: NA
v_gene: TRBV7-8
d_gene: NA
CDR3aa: CASSLAGGAGQPQHF
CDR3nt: TGTGCCAGCAGCTTAGCGGGAGGGGCGGGTCAGCCCCAGCATTTT

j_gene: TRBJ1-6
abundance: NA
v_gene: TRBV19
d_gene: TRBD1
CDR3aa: CASSTGTGGNSPLHF
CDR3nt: TGTGCCAGTAGTACGGGGACAGGAGGTAATTCACCCCTCCACTTT

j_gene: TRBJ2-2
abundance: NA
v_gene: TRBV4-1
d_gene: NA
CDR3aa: CASSQDPGVTGELFF
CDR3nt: TGCGCCAGCAGCCAAGATCCAGGGGTCACCGGGGAGCTGTTTTTT

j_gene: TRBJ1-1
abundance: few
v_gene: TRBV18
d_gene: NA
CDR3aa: CASSQTDTEAFF
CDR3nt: TGTGCCAGCTCACAGACAGACACTGAAGCTTTCTTT

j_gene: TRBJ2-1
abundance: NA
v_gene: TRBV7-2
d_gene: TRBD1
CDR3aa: CASSTRDRDGGFF
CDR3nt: TGTGCCAGCAGCACCCGGGACAGGGACGGGGGGTTCTTC

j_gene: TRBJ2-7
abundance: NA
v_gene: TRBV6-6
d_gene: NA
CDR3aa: CASSPGNDEQYF
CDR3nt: TGTGCCAGCAGTCCGGGGAACGACGAGCAGTACTTC

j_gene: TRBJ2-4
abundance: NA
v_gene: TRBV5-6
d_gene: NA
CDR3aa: CASSSLAVAKNIQYF
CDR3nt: TGTGCCAGCAGCTCCTTAGCGGTAGCCAAAAACATTCAGTACTTC